This T cell receptor beta chain was sequenced during a study of regulatory T cells in long-lasting Graves disease. Whole-study findings and limits: Whereas new patients shared 966 public clonotypes, persistent patients shared more, at about 2,500.

With iRepertoire HTBI primers and Arm-PCR of CDR3 regions, TCR beta libraries were built. One entry per CDR3 protein results from TCRdb running MiXCR on the multiplex PCR reads. This sample has approximately 440,000 distinct CDR3 sequences, with roughly 16% found just once. The CDR3 has 17 residues. V shed 10 bases, J shed 0 bases, and the junction held 8 bases outside the gene matches. The germline gives CDR1 MNHNS, CDR2 SASEGT. Time point: newly diagnosed GD, antithyroid drugs for less than 3 months. The authors made the TCR library using RNA they extracted from PBMCs. This clonotype was seen repeatedly, ten times or more. Its cognate antigen is unknown. These data also featured in a second study, about T cells in Graves' hyperthyroidism and ophthalmopathy.

The specimen comprised peripheral blood mononuclear cells (PBMCs), sampled at new diagnosis, from a patient treated with antithyroid drugs. This chain joins TRBV6-1 and TRBJ2-6; TRBD1 matches 11 bases. The sequence was collected from a man aged 40-55 years with Graves disease. In DNA, the CDR3 is TGTGCCACGGGGTCCGGGACAGGGGGCTCTGGGGCCAACGTCCTGACTTTC. It encodes CATGSGTGGSGANVLTF.